This TCR beta chain derives from a study of human T cells and chemical hapten exposure. TCRdb re-called the RACE reads with MiXCR, one entry per CDR3 protein. Of 380,000 or so distinct CDR3 sequences listed, 5% to 6.5% are singletons. Looked up from germline, CDR1 is SGHRS and CDR2 is YFSETQ. CDR3 length: 15 amino acids. V dropped 0 bases and J dropped 2 bases, with 12 bases sitting between them. This clonotype was counted at least ten times. Noted time point: pre-sensitization, week 0. Treatment specified: therapeutic diphenylcyclopropenone sensitization with weekly scalp DPC. This sequence was found in a woman between 18 and 30 years old with alopecia areata. Some clones in this sample may be carry-over from other donors' samples. The chain employs TRBV5-1 and TRBJ2-7, with D tentatively TRBD1 (5 bases). The sample here was whole blood, taken in connection with sensitization to the hapten diphenylcyclopropenone (DPC). As DNA, the CDR3 is TGCGCCAGCAGCTTGGCCCCTGACAGCGCCTACGAGCAGTACTTC. Amino acid sequence: CASSLAPDSAYEQYF.